Following are 10 T cell receptor beta chains from one sample sequenced in a study of cytomegalovirus exposure and HLA in healthy donors. In the PCR, 60 Vbeta and 13 Jbeta primers were used. Clones were sequenced by immunoSEQ multiplex PCR, and TCRdb holds only the in-frame ones, with some missing. The top ten hold 1% of the sample, which has under 200,000 clones, around 77% seen once. Sequencing was carried out using PBMCs. These receptors were collected from a woman between 50 and 59 years old in good health and CMV-seropositive.

The chain has TRBV6-6 and TRBJ1-1; D remains ambiguous. This CDR3 contains 13 residues. Germline-derived CDR1 and CDR2 are MNHNY and SVGAGI (reference sequence). Trimming took 7 bases from V and 0 from J, leaving 9 bases between them. CDR3 nucleotides: TGTGCCAGCAACTCTTTCATGAACACTGAAGCTTTCTTT. It encodes CASNSFMNTEAFF.

This clone was counted once. A read error may account for a junction end that differs from germline. The gene calls are TRBV5-8 and TRBJ1-3; D may be TRBD1 (5 bases). The CDR3 runs to 15 residues. Germline loops: CDR1 SGHTS, CDR2 YDEGEE. DNA of the CDR3: TGTGCCAGCAGCTTGCAGGGCTTCTTCTGGAAACACCCGCATTTT. Encoded protein: CASSLQGFFWKHPHF.

This sequence joins TRBV28 and TRBJ1-1, with 10 bases matching TRBD1. Germline V CDR1 and CDR2: MDHEN, SYDVKM. This CDR3 is 15 amino acids long. V shed 3 bases and J 6 bases; nucleotides not matched to a gene: 7. In DNA, the CDR3 is TGTGCCAGCAGTTTGAGGACAGGGGGGAGAGCTGAAGCTTTCTTT. It encodes CASSLRTGGRAEAFF. Full variable domain (remainder filled in from reference TRBV28 and TRBJ1-1): DVKVTQSSRYLVKRTGEKVFLECVQDMDHENMFWYRQDPGLGLRLIYFSYDVKMKEKGDIPEGYSVSREKKERFSLILESASTNQTSMYLCASSLRTGGRAEAFFGQGTRLTVV.

The chain combines TRBV6-5 with TRBJ1-2; 9 nucleotides align to TRBD1. CDR3 length: 16 residues. Germline V gene lookup returns CDR1 MNHEY and CDR2 SVGAGI. Losses at the gene ends were 2 bases for V and 8 bases for J; bases not matched to a gene: 12. The DNA of the CDR3 is TGTGCCAGCAGTTACAGTTTCGGGACAGGGTTTGGCGGCTACACCTTC. It codes for CASSYSFGTGFGGYTF.

The V call is TRBV7-2, the J call TRBJ2-1; a weak D match, TRBD1 (5 bases). Trimming cost V 2 bases and J 8 bases, with 13 bases left between them. CDR1 is SGHTA and CDR2 is FQGNSA in the germline V gene. The CDR3 loop spans 14 amino acids. Written as DNA, the CDR3 is TGTGCCAGCAGCTTAACAACAGGACGATATGAGCAGTTCTTC. Translating gives CASSLTTGRYEQFF.

The chain combines TRBV5-1 with TRBJ1-4, with a tentative D call TRBD1 (6 bases). Trimming removed 4 bases from V and 0 bases from J, with 10 bases in between. Germline values: CDR1 SGHRS, CDR2 YFSETQ. The CDR3 loop spans 15 amino acids. CDR3 DNA: TGCGCCAGCAGCCTTAGACAGGCAACTAATGAAAAACTGTTTTTT. Amino acid sequence: CASSLRQATNEKLFF.

The V call is TRBV19, the J call TRBJ1-2; TRBD1 matches at 11 bases. Germline V gene sequence: CDR1 LNHDA, CDR2 SQIVND (reference sequence). The CDR3 length is 16 residues. The trim removed 8 bases at V and 8 bases at J, leaving 16 bases unmatched. CDR3: CASLRAGQGALGGYTF. The DNA for the CDR3 is TGTGCCAGTTTAAGGGCTGGACAGGGGGCTCTTGGAGGCTACACCTTC.

V gene TRBV19 combines with J gene TRBJ1-2; 7 bases agree with TRBD1. Germline assignment: CDR1 LNHDA and CDR2 SQIVND (reference sequence). V lost 9 bases, J lost 5 bases, and 12 bases stayed unmatched. The CDR3 runs to 14 residues. The CDR3 here is CASHQGGLGYGYTF. DNA of the CDR3: TGTGCCAGCCATCAGGGGGGCTTAGGGTATGGCTACACCTTC.

The chain employs TRBV6-1 and TRBJ2-1; D is possibly TRBD2 (7 bases). This CDR3 is 13 amino acids long. CDR1 is MNHNS, CDR2 SASEGT, per germline. V was trimmed by 8 bases and J by 3 bases, leaving 11 bases between them. The CDR3 DNA is TGTGCCAGCCGGGGGGCCGACTACAATGAGCAGTTCTTC. Protein sequence: CASRGADYNEQFF.

This clone was picked up one time. The chain couples TRBV19 to TRBJ2-5; 7 bases are shared with TRBD1. The junction had 6 bases not matched to a gene; V was cut back by 7 bases and J by 4 bases. Looked up from germline, CDR1 is LNHDA and CDR2 is SQIVND (reference sequence). The CDR3 sequence is 13 residues long. CDR3 protein: CASMNRGRETQYF. CDR3 DNA: TGTGCCAGTATGAACAGGGGAAGAGAGACCCAGTACTTC.